A single sample is the source of the 11 T cell receptor beta chains below, sequenced in a study of human T cells and chemical hapten exposure. TCRdb re-called the RACE reads through MiXCR, storing one row per CDR3 protein. The sample holds approximately 160,000 distinct CDR3 sequences, around a quarter seen once. Indicated time point: patch test 3, about 24 weeks after DPC sensitization. Treatment denoted: therapeutic diphenylcyclopropenone sensitization with weekly scalp DPC. The sequences come from whole blood, collected in connection with sensitization to the hapten diphenylcyclopropenone (DPC). These TCRs come from a woman under 30 with alopecia areata. Some clones in this sample may be carry-over from other donors' samples.

This chain joins TRBV20-1 and TRBJ1-1; tentative D call: TRBD1 (5 bases). The CDR3 has 17 residues. Germline V lookup: CDR1 DFQATT, CDR2 SNEGSKA (reference sequence). V lost 6 bases and J lost 4, with 27 bases in between. The CDR3 region is CSAKLWRAGRVITEAFF. The DNA for the CDR3 is TGCAGTGCCAAACTTTGGAGGGCAGGGCGAGTTATCACTGAAGCTTTCTTT.

This clonotype appeared a few times. V gene TRBV9 combines with J gene TRBJ1-5; tentative D call: TRBD1 (6 bases). The CDR3 spans 16 residues. The ends were cut back, 3 bases at V and 3 bases at J, with 16 bases in the middle. Per the germline V gene, CDR1 is SGDLS and CDR2 is YYNGEE. The CDR3 DNA reads TGTGCCAGCAGCGCCACTTCGGGGGGCGACAATCAGCCCCAGCATTTT. Its protein is CASSATSGGDNQPQHF. The variable domain in full, completed from reference TRBV9 and TRBJ1-5, reads DSGVTQTPKHLITATGQRVTLRCSPRSGDLSVYWYQQSLDQGLQFLIQYYNGEERAKGNILERFSAQQFPDLHSELNLSSLELGDSALYFCASSATSGGDNQPQHFGDGTRLSIL.

The chain recombines TRBV15 with TRBJ2-1; D not certain. This CDR3 comprises 11 residues. The V and J ends lost 0 bases and 6 bases respectively, with 0 bases between them. From germline, CDR1 is LNHNV and CDR2 YYDKDF (reference sequence). CDR3 coding DNA: TGTGCCACCAGCAGAGACAATGAGCAGTTCTTC. Encoded protein: CATSRDNEQFF.

The gene calls are TRBV5-6 and TRBJ2-7; the match to TRBD2 covers 12 bases. The CDR3 length is 16 residues. CDR1 and CDR2 from the germline V gene are SGHDT and YYEEEE. Trimming cost V 0 bases and J 2 bases; bases outside gene matches: 3. CDR3 protein: CASSLGGLAGTYEQYF. The CDR3 nucleotides are TGTGCCAGCAGCTTGGGAGGACTAGCGGGGACCTACGAGCAGTACTTC.

This sequence joins TRBV5-1 and TRBJ2-7; 7 bases are a match to TRBD1. Trimming took 3 bases from V and 2 from J; bases not matched to a gene: 8. This CDR3 comprises 15 residues. The V gene's germline CDR1 is SGHRS and CDR2 YFSETQ. CDR3 amino acids: CASSWKGGAAYEQYF. The CDR3 DNA reads TGCGCCAGCAGCTGGAAAGGGGGCGCCGCCTACGAGCAGTACTTC.

This clonotype occurred a few times. The chain carries TRBV9 and TRBJ2-3; 8 nucleotides agree with TRBD2. The germline V gene encodes CDR1 SGDLS and CDR2 YYNGEE. The CDR3 extends over 15 amino acids. J was trimmed by 0 bases and V by 4 bases; bases with no gene match: 4. CDR3 region: CASSRGLASTDTQYF. CDR3 nucleotides: TGTGCCAGCAGCAGAGGACTAGCTAGCACAGATACGCAGTATTTT.

The rearrangement uses TRBV20-1 and TRBJ2-5, with 7 bases fitting TRBD1. V gave up 6 bases and J gave up 3 bases; unmatched junction bases: 10. This CDR3 comprises 14 residues. The germline gives CDR1 DFQATT, CDR2 SNEGSKA (reference sequence). CDR3 sequence reads: CSASTARGKETQYF. The CDR3 DNA follows: TGCAGTGCCTCGACAGCCAGGGGGAAAGAGACCCAGTACTTC.

The V call is TRBV21-1, the J call TRBJ2-5; the D call in the table, TRBD2, was not verified against the DNA. TRBV21-1 is a documented pseudogene. This CDR3 contains 16 residues. The CDR3 DNA is TGTGCCAGCAGCCCCAAGCGGAACGGTAGGAAGGAGACCCAGTACTTC. Protein sequence: CASSPKRNGRKETQYF.

This clonotype was seen more than once but under ten times. V and J are TRBV29-1 and TRBJ1-1, with D tentatively TRBD1 (6 bases). In germline, CDR1 is SQVTM, CDR2 ANQGSEA. V was clipped by 4 bases and J by 5 bases, with 20 bases between them. This CDR3 comprises 15 residues. The DNA for the CDR3 is TGCAGCGTTGCCCTACCCCAGGGGCGAGGAACTGAAGCTTTCTTT. Translating it yields CSVALPQGRGTEAFF.

The rearrangement uses TRBV29-1 and TRBJ1-1; D ambiguous. This CDR3 has 14 amino acids. Germline CDR1 reads SQVTM; CDR2 reads ANQGSEA. Deletions cut 0 bases from V and 6 bases from J, with 14 bases between. The CDR3 bases are TGCAGCGTTGAAGAAAGGACCTGGGCCCCTGAAGCTTTCTTT. This translates into CSVEERTWAPEAFF.

The table lists this clonotype with many counts. The chain has TRBV6-2 or TRBV6-3 and TRBJ2-1, with TRBD1 matching 9 bases. J was trimmed by 7 bases and V by 2 bases; bases with no gene match: 9. The CDR3 is 16 amino acids. Germline CDR1 is MNHEY and CDR2 is SVGEGT. The CDR3 DNA reads TGTGCCAGCAGTTACAACGGACAGGGGAGTCGAAATGAGCAGTTCTTC. Residues: CASSYNGQGSRNEQFF.